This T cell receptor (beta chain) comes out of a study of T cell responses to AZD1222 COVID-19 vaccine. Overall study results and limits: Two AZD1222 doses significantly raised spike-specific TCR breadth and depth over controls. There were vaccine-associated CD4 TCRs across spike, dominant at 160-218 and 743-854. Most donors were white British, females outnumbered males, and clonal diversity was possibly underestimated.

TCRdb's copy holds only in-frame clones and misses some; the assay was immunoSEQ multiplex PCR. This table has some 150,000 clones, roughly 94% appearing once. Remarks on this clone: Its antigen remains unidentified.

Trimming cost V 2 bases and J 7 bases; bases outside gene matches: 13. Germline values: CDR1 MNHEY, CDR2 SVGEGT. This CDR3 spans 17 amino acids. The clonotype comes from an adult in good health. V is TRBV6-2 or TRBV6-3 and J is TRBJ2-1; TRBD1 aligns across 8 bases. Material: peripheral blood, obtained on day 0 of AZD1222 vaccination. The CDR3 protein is CASSYPPRNRQGNEQFF. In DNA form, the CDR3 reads TGTGCCAGCAGTTACCCTCCTAGAAACCGACAGGGGAATGAGCAGTTCTTC.